The sequence of this T cell receptor (beta chain) was determined in a study of blood T cell repertoires in COVID-19. Study summary: Material from acute and convalescent COVID-19 was sourced from the United States, Italy and Spain. PBMCs, B-cell-depleted T cells, or T cells provided the cDNA or gDNA that made up the material.

In the original analysis: Using reference gene primer amplification, nucleated cell counts were estimated. The table came from immunoSEQ multiplex PCR; TCRdb's copy has only in-frame clones and leaves some out. D and trimming were read from the DNA, whereas the V and J calls and clone size are those reported in that table. Among 130,000 to 150,000 clones listed, over 80% were seen once. This CDR3 spans 11 amino acids. The V gene's germline CDR1 is SNHLY and CDR2 FYNNEI. V was trimmed by 4 bases and J by 8 bases, leaving 8 bases between them. The receptor was derived from a woman aged 40-49 years with active or convalescent COVID-19. Sequencing used peripheral blood. The chain is built from TRBV2 and TRBJ1-2; no definite D call. The CDR3: CASSAEVGYTF. In DNA, the CDR3 is TGTGCCAGCAGTGCGGAGGTGGGCTACACCTTC.